This T cell receptor (beta chain) was observed in a study of shared clonotypes between healthy human individuals. Per the study methods: ImmunoSEQ supplied junction-only sequences lacking quality scores, so filtering was different. Some clones are missing from TCRdb's copy, which holds only in-frame ones; the method was immunoSEQ multiplex PCR. The V and J calls and the clone size are those of that table, but D and trimming were determined from the DNA. The top ten clones hold approximately 1.2% of a sample with 1.6 million or so clones, about 96% of them seen once. The CDR3 sequence is 16 residues long. The germline V gene has CDR1 SGDLS and CDR2 YYNGEE. V was clipped by 2 bases and J by 0 bases; unmatched bases: 7. On this clone itself: Its matching antigen is unknown.

Overall study findings and caveats: Larger estimated richness was generally seen in naive subsets than in memory subsets.

The clonotype was recovered from a man aged 25 to 40 in good health. Sequenced: naive CD4+ T cells sorted from blood. This sample's subset: CD45RA+ positively selected. The chain links TRBV9 to TRBJ2-5; TRBD1 matches at 7 bases. The DNA of the CDR3 is TGTGCCAGCAGCGTGGCTCTAGACAGGGACCAAGAGACCCAGTACTTC. It encodes CASSVALDRDQETQYF.